The 20 T cell receptor beta chains in this list originate from one sample, sequenced in a study of OX40 agonist ivuxolimab in advanced cancers. Libraries came from the immunoSEQ multiplex PCR assay. In its TCRdb copy, this immuneACCESS table keeps in-frame sequences only and misses some clones. Where compared with another copy, unresolved V genes explain less than half of these, and the others have no known cause. The sample table lists tens of thousands of clones, under 90% of them with a count of one. The ten largest clones add up to 2% to 2.5% of the sample. This sample comprised CD4+ or CD8+ T cells sorted from blood, obtained in a trial of the OX40 agonist ivuxolimab. Receptor source: an adult with an advanced solid tumor such as melanoma, head and neck, liver or kidney cancer.

The chain couples TRBV7-8 to TRBJ2-3; tentatively, D is TRBD2 (6 bases). CDR3 size: 15 residues. Germline V lookup: CDR1 SGHVS, CDR2 FQNEAQ. V dropped 3 bases and J dropped 3 bases, with 13 bases sitting between them. The CDR3 is CASSLEGRITDTQYF. The CDR3 nucleotides read TGTGCCAGCAGCTTGGAGGGCAGGATTACAGATACGCAGTATTTT.

J is TRBJ2-3 and V is TRBV30; 7 bases agree with TRBD1. The J segment lost 0 bases and the V segment lost 3 bases, leaving 9 bases of the junction unmatched. This CDR3 has 16 residues. CDR1 and CDR2 from the germline V gene are GTSNPN and SVGIG (reference sequence). The CDR3 DNA sequence: TGTGCCTGGAGCTTACCGGGACAGACGAGCACAGATACGCAGTATTTT. Its translation: CAWSLPGQTSTDTQYF. The full variable domain, rest sourced from reference TRBV30 and TRBJ2-3, is SQTIHQWPATLVQPVGSPLSLECTVEGTSNPNLYWYRQAAGRGLQLLFYSVGIGQISSEVPQNLSASRPQDRQFILSSKKLLLSDSGFYLCAWSLPGQTSTDTQYFGPGTRLTVL.

The chain recombines TRBV19 with TRBJ2-7; D is perhaps TRBD2 (5 bases). Germline V gives CDR1 LNHDA, CDR2 SQIVND (reference sequence). The V and J ends lost 6 bases and 5 bases respectively, with 17 bases between them. The CDR3 runs to 14 residues. The CDR3 here is CASSVTPPGDEQYF. The CDR3 DNA reads TGTGCCAGTAGCGTAACCCCCCCCGGGGACGAGCAGTACTTC.

The chain carries TRBV13 and TRBJ2-2; 7 bases match TRBD2. Germline lookup yields CDR1 PRHDT and CDR2 FYEKMQ (reference sequence). The CDR3 length is 16 residues. The J segment lost 3 bases and the V segment lost 2 bases, leaving 6 bases of the junction unmatched. DNA of the CDR3: TGTGCCAGCAGCTTAAGCCTAGCGGCCGACACCGGGGAGCTGTTTTTT. Encoded protein: CASSLSLAADTGELFF.

The chain carries TRBV6-5 and TRBJ2-6; D gene ambiguous. This CDR3 has 15 amino acids. Trimming stripped 6 bases from V and 0 bases from J, with 9 bases between. Per germline, CDR1 MNHEY and CDR2 SVGAGI. The CDR3 nucleotides are TGTGCCAGCAGCTACGGGCCCTCTGGGGCCAACGTCCTGACTTTC. Its translation is CASSYGPSGANVLTF.

This chain joins TRBV7-9 and TRBJ2-7; unclear D gene. Trimming left V 0 bases short and J 4 bases short, with 10 bases between. This CDR3 region has 14 residues. Germline lookup yields CDR1 SEHNR and CDR2 FQNEAQ (reference sequence). The CDR3 loop is CASSLAGALYEQYF. Written as DNA, the CDR3 is TGTGCCAGCAGCTTAGCCGGAGCGCTGTACGAGCAGTACTTC.

V and J are TRBV2 and TRBJ1-6, with 9 bases lining up with TRBD1. V trimming: 5 bases; J trimming: 5 bases; junction bases outside the gene matches: 4. The CDR3 spans 15 residues. Germline V lookup: CDR1 SNHLY, CDR2 FYNNEI. Here the CDR3 DNA reads TGTGCCAGCAGTCTCCGGGACAGGGATAATTCACCCCTCCACTTT. Its translation: CASSLRDRDNSPLHF. Together with reference TRBV2 and TRBJ1-6, the CDR3 gives the full variable domain: EPEVTQTPSHQVTQMGQEVILRCVPISNHLYFYWYRQILGQKVEFLVSFYNNEISEKSEIFDDQFSVERPDGSNFTLKIRSTKLEDSAMYFCASSLRDRDNSPLHFGNGTRLTVT.

CDR3 nucleotides: TGTGCCAGCAGCGTAGAATCTAGGAACACTGAAGCTTTCTTT. This codes for CASSVESRNTEAFF. This chain connects TRBV9 to TRBJ1-1, with no clear D. V was shortened by 0 bases and J by 1 base, with 7 bases between the two germline ends. CDR1 is SGDLS and CDR2 is YYNGEE in the germline V gene. CDR3 length: 14 amino acids. Full variable domain (outside the CDR3, taken from reference TRBV9 and TRBJ1-1): DSGVTQTPKHLITATGQRVTLRCSPRSGDLSVYWYQQSLDQGLQFLIQYYNGEERAKGNILERFSAQQFPDLHSELNLSSLELGDSALYFCASSVESRNTEAFFGQGTRLTVV.

J is TRBJ2-2 and V is TRBV9, with D tentatively TRBD1 (5 bases). CDR3 length: 15 residues. Between the trimmed V and J ends, which lost 3 bases and 5 bases, there was a span of 14 bases. Germline V lookup: CDR1 SGDLS, CDR2 YYNGEE. CDR3: CASSGQGSSTGELFF. CDR3 bases: TGTGCCAGCAGCGGGCAGGGAAGTAGTACCGGGGAGCTGTTTTTT. The full variable domain, in which reference TRBV9 and TRBJ2-2 provide the parts outside the CDR3, is DSGVTQTPKHLITATGQRVTLRCSPRSGDLSVYWYQQSLDQGLQFLIQYYNGEERAKGNILERFSAQQFPDLHSELNLSSLELGDSALYFCASSGQGSSTGELFFGEGSRLTVL.

This sequence joins TRBV7-2 and TRBJ2-7; the D gene could be TRBD1 or TRBD2 (5 bases each). The CDR3 runs 15 residues. The V and J ends lost 2 bases and 5 bases respectively, with 16 bases between them. Germline CDR1 and CDR2: SGHTA and FQGNSA. The CDR3 nucleotides read TGTGCCAGCAGCTTATTCCTCCGGGGCCAAGACGAGCAGTACTTC. Amino acid sequence: CASSLFLRGQDEQYF.

V and J are TRBV6-1 and TRBJ2-5; tentatively, D is TRBD2 (5 bases). V was cut by 1 base and J by 2 bases, with 23 bases left in between. The CDR3 runs 19 residues. Germline V gives CDR1 MNHNS, CDR2 SASEGT. The CDR3 DNA is TGTGCCAGCAGTGAAGAGCCTTCGATAGGCAGAACTAGACAAGAGACCCAGTACTTC. Its translation is CASSEEPSIGRTRQETQYF.

V is TRBV21-1 and J is TRBJ1-2. TRBV21-1 is an annotated pseudogene. This CDR3 is built from 16 residues. CDR3 nucleotides: TGTGCCAGCAGCACAAAAAAGGGGGTAGGGGGGCGTGGCTACACCTTC. This encodes CASSTKKGVGGRGYTF.

This rearrangement joins TRBV4-2 to TRBJ1-5; D gene ambiguous. The V gene lost 5 bases and the J gene lost 0 bases, with 5 bases spanning the gap. Germline values: CDR1 LGHNA, CDR2 YNFKEQ. CDR3 length: 13 residues. The CDR3 DNA reads as TGTGCCAGCAGCATAGATAGCAATCAGCCCCAGCATTTT. Translation gives CASSIDSNQPQHF.

A few counts support this clone. Other DNA variants within this sample encode the same CDR3. The CDR3 sequence is CASSHPNTEAFF. In DNA, the CDR3 is TGCGCCAGCAGCCACCCGAACACTGAAGCTTTCTTT. This chain joins TRBV4-1 and TRBJ1-1; D is ambiguous. CDR3 length equals 12 residues. The germline gives CDR1 MGHRA, CDR2 YSYEKL. Trimming took 3 bases from V and 1 from J, leaving 3 bases between them.

CDR3 loop: CASSPPGTVANTGELFF. In DNA, the CDR3 is TGTGCCAGCTCACCACCCGGGACAGTCGCGAACACCGGGGAGCTGTTTTTT. The chain employs TRBV18 and TRBJ2-2, with 7 positions matching TRBD1. The CDR3 has 17 residues. The germline CDR1 and CDR2 sequences are KGHSH and LQKENI. The V and J ends lost 0 bases and 0 bases, in that order; junction bases with no gene match: 4.

The chain employs TRBV9 and TRBJ2-3, with TRBD2 matching 10 bases. The V gene's germline CDR1 is SGDLS and CDR2 YYNGEE. The V gene end was trimmed by 2 bases and the J gene end by 7 bases; junction bases not matched to a gene: 19. The CDR3 sequence is 19 residues long. CDR3 sequence (DNA): TGTGCCAGCAGCGTTGGTCTAGCGGGGGCTGGAAGGCTAGGGAATACGCAGTATTTT. The encoded protein is CASSVGLAGAGRLGNTQYF.

J is TRBJ2-1 and V is TRBV19; D ambiguous. CDR1 is LNHDA, CDR2 SQIVND, per germline (reference sequence). Trimming shortened V by 5 bases and J by 4 bases, and 15 bases separated the two germline ends. The CDR3 length is 15 residues. The chain's CDR3 is CASSANRLNYNEQFF. CDR3 coding DNA: TGTGCCAGTAGTGCGAACCGCCTTAATTACAATGAGCAGTTCTTC.

The V gene is TRBV5-4, the J gene TRBJ2-6; 11 nucleotides line up with TRBD1. V lost 1 base to trimming and J lost 2 bases; unmatched junction nucleotides: 2. The CDR3 loop spans 17 amino acids. Germline CDR1 SGHNT, CDR2 YYREEE (reference sequence). This CDR3 is CASSLRTGGAGANVLTF. CDR3 sequence (DNA): TGTGCCAGCAGCTTGAGGACAGGGGGCGCTGGGGCCAACGTCCTGACTTTC. Variable domain in full (rest from reference TRBV5-4 and TRBJ2-6): ETGVTQSPTHLIKTRGQQVTLRCSSQSGHNTVSWYQQALGQGPQFIFQYYREEENGRGNFPPRFSGLQFPNYSSELNVNALELDDSALYLCASSLRTGGAGANVLTFGAGSRLTVL.

In this sample, this clone turned up a few times. The rearrangement links TRBV18 to TRBJ1-1, with no clear D. Trimming cost V 3 bases and J 0 bases, with 2 bases left between them. This CDR3 is built from 12 residues. Looked up from germline, CDR1 is KGHSH and CDR2 is LQKENI. The CDR3, as DNA: TGTGCCAGCTCACCCTTGAACACTGAAGCTTTCTTT. It translates to CASSPLNTEAFF. The full variable domain, its missing parts supplied by reference TRBV18 and TRBJ1-1, is NAGVMQNPRHLVRRRGQEARLRCSPMKGHSHVYWYRQLPEEGLKFMVYLQKENIIDESGMPKERFSAEFPKEGPSILRIQQVVRGDSAAYFCASSPLNTEAFFGQGTRLTVV.

The chain uses TRBV29-1 and TRBJ1-1; 9 nucleotides align to TRBD1. The CDR3 contains 12 residues. The trim removed 8 bases at V and 5 bases at J, leaving 6 bases unmatched. The germline gives CDR1 SQVTM, CDR2 ANQGSEA. As DNA, the CDR3 is TGCAGCCTACGACAGGGGGGGACTGAAGCTTTCTTT. This codes for CSLRQGGTEAFF.